One and the same sample provided the 9 T cell receptor beta chains below, sequenced in a study of ipilimumab plus nivolumab after autologous stem cell transplantation. Sequencing used immunoSEQ multiplex PCR; TCRdb keeps in-frame clones, though not all of them. The table lists about 10,000 clones, 60% to 75% of them singletons, with about 19% in the top ten. The sample in question was PBMCs, obtained in a trial of ipilimumab plus nivolumab as post-transplant consolidation. These receptors all come from a female donor with multiple myeloma.

This clone was observed once. The CDR3 spells CASSPGWAGELFF. The CDR3 coding sequence is TGTGCCAGCAGTCCAGGGTGGGCCGGGGAGCTGTTTTTT. The chain combines TRBV28 with TRBJ2-2, with a tentative D call TRBD1 (5 bases). V was trimmed by 5 bases and J by 6 bases, leaving 10 bases between them. The CDR3 covers 13 residues. The germline V gene encodes CDR1 MDHEN and CDR2 SYDVKM. Using reference TRBV28 and TRBJ2-2 for the parts outside the CDR3, the full variable domain is DVKVTQSSRYLVKRTGEKVFLECVQDMDHENMFWYRQDPGLGLRLIYFSYDVKMKEKGDIPEGYSVSREKKERFSLILESASTNQTSMYLCASSPGWAGELFFGEGSRLTVL.

The chain combines TRBV28 with TRBJ2-7, with TRBD1 identical over 8 bases. CDR3 length equals 17 residues. CDR1 is MDHEN and CDR2 is SYDVKM in the germline V gene. Trimming removed 4 bases from V and 3 bases from J; junction bases left unmatched: 14. CDR3 residues: CASSSTLDQGAIYEQYF. CDR3 sequence (DNA): TGTGCCAGCAGTTCCACGCTTGACCAGGGGGCCATCTACGAGCAGTACTTC.

The chain is built from TRBV11-2 and TRBJ2-7; no firm D call. The CDR3 spans 13 residues. CDR1 is SGHAT and CDR2 is FQNNGV in the germline V gene. Trimming took 3 bases from V and 7 from J, leaving 13 bases between them. In nucleotides, the CDR3 is TGTGCCAGCAGCTTGGTGGAGCAGACTGAGCAGTACTTC. Its protein product is CASSLVEQTEQYF.

The genes are TRBV29-1 and TRBJ2-5, with 10 bases matching TRBD1. J lost 5 bases, V lost 7 bases, and 7 bases had no gene match. This CDR3 region has 13 residues. Germline CDR1 SQVTM, CDR2 ANQGSEA. CDR3: CSAGQGQGETQYF. CDR3 bases: TGCAGCGCAGGACAGGGACAGGGGGAGACCCAGTACTTC.

This clone was observed a handful of times. The chain uses TRBV7-3 and TRBJ2-5; possibly TRBD1 for D (6 bases). Germline V CDR1 and CDR2: SGHTA, FQGTGA. Deletions cut 5 bases from V and 3 bases from J, with 13 bases between. The CDR3 has 14 residues. CDR3 residues: CASSPDRLKETQYF. CDR3 sequence (DNA): TGTGCCAGCAGCCCGGACAGACTAAAAGAGACCCAGTACTTC.

Of note for this clone: This specimen includes other DNA sequences encoding the same CDR3. The chain recombines TRBV28 with TRBJ1-2; D unresolved. CDR1 is MDHEN and CDR2 is SYDVKM in the germline V gene. V gave up 4 bases and J gave up 5 bases, with 2 bases separating them. The CDR3 totals 10 residues. CDR3: CASSSYGYTF. CDR3 in DNA: TGTGCCAGCAGTTCGTATGGCTACACCTTC.

This clone was detected only a few times. The chain combines TRBV14 with TRBJ1-1; no reliable D call. The CDR3 is 13 amino acids. Per germline, CDR1 SGHDN and CDR2 FVKESK. Trimming removed 4 bases at V and 0 bases at J, with 6 bases between. CDR3 nucleotides: TGTGCCAGCAGCCCAGGACTGAACACTGAAGCTTTCTTT. Its protein is CASSPGLNTEAFF.

CDR3 protein: CASSSGLLHDTQYF. CDR3 nucleotide sequence: TGTGCCAGCAGCTCGGGACTCCTTCATGATACGCAGTATTTT. The rearrangement uses TRBV7-3 and TRBJ2-3, with D possibly TRBD2 on 6 matching bases. This CDR3 has 14 residues. V lost 4 bases, J lost 6 bases, and 14 bases lay in between. From germline, CDR1 is SGHTA and CDR2 FQGTGA.

This clone was counted a single time. V and J are TRBV4-1 and TRBJ2-1; the D call may be TRBD1 or TRBD2 (5 bases each). CDR1 and CDR2 from the germline V gene are MGHRA and YSYEKL. Trimming shortened V by 0 bases and J by 1 base, and 19 bases separated the two germline ends. This CDR3 spans 19 amino acids. This chain's CDR3 is CASSQDPSRGVRSYNEQFF. The DNA of the CDR3 is TGCGCCAGCAGCCAAGATCCGTCAAGAGGGGTTAGGTCCTACAATGAGCAGTTCTTC.